These 25 T cell receptor beta chains were sequenced from one sample in a study of blood T cells in healthy people across ages (dated by TCRdb to between 2015 and 2016). Libraries were prepared through 5' RACE. Sequencing was carried out with an Illumina HiSeq 2500. A second roughly 7 to 11 cycle PCR used a sample-barcoded 5' primer and a J-beta primer mix. TCRdb applied fastp at Q25 and MiXCR to the public reads, then kept only in-frame beta chains. A single entry per CDR3 protein holds the most common genes and DNA from its merged rows. The sample records 600,000 to 850,000 distinct CDR3 sequences, approximately 43% of which are singletons. Of the sample, roughly 20% is held by the ten largest clones. The specimen sequenced was blood. These TCRs come from a woman aged 60-75 years in good health.

The chain is built from TRBV20-1 and TRBJ2-3; 10 bases match TRBD2. J was trimmed by 5 bases and V by 7 bases; bases with no gene match: 12. Germline CDR1 DFQATT, CDR2 SNEGSKA (reference sequence). The CDR3 has 15 residues. CDR3 in amino acids: CSVNPEAGGLDTQYF. The CDR3 bases are TGCAGTGTAAACCCGGAAGCGGGGGGGCTAGATACGCAGTATTTT.

This chain uses TRBV9 with TRBJ2-5, with 10 bases aligning to TRBD2. The CDR3 covers 17 residues. The germline CDR1 and CDR2 sequences are SGDLS and YYNGEE. The junction had 9 bases not matched to a gene; V was cut back by 0 bases and J by 4 bases. The CDR3 reads CASSVGVSGGRGETQYF. DNA for the CDR3: TGTGCCAGCAGCGTAGGGGTTAGCGGGGGGAGAGGAGAGACCCAGTACTTC.

This clonotype was observed many times. CDR3 sequence reads: CSAGTNTQETQYF. In DNA form, the CDR3 reads TGCAGTGCCGGGACAAATACACAAGAGACCCAGTACTTC. The chain carries TRBV20-1 and TRBJ2-5, with a tentative D call TRBD1 (6 bases). The V gene's germline CDR1 is DFQATT and CDR2 SNEGSKA (reference sequence). This CDR3 contains 13 residues. The ends were cut back, 6 bases at V and 2 bases at J, with 13 bases in the middle.

This clonotype came up a few times. The genes are TRBV4-3 and TRBJ1-1; D is ambiguous. CDR1 is LGHNA, CDR2 YSLEER, per germline. This CDR3 spans 14 amino acids. Trimming removed 0 bases from V and 8 bases from J, with 13 bases in between. Here the CDR3 reads CASSQDPHAQEAFF. CDR3 DNA: TGCGCCAGCAGCCAAGATCCGCATGCACAGGAAGCTTTCTTT.

This chain joins TRBV29-1 and TRBJ2-7, with TRBD2 matching over 11 bases. Germline-derived CDR1 and CDR2 are SQVTM and ANQGSEA. This CDR3 region has 13 residues. V dropped 5 bases and J dropped 7; count of bases not matched to a gene: 7. The CDR3 loop reads CSVSGTSGNEQYF. In DNA form, the CDR3 reads TGCAGCGTTTCTGGGACTAGCGGCAATGAGCAGTACTTC.

This clonotype has more than one count but fewer than ten. V gene TRBV7-6 combines with J gene TRBJ2-5; 8 bases are a match to TRBD2. Losses at the gene ends were 2 bases for V and 5 bases for J; bases not matched to a gene: 16. CDR3 size: 18 residues. Germline loops: CDR1 SGHVS, CDR2 FNYEAQ. The CDR3 reads CASSLLMGGGLSKETQYF. The DNA for the CDR3 is TGTGCCAGCAGCTTATTAATGGGCGGGGGGCTATCAAAGGAGACCCAGTACTTC.

This sequence joins TRBV2 and TRBJ2-7; perhaps TRBD1 as D (6 bases). Germline CDR1 is SNHLY and CDR2 is FYNNEI. The CDR3 extends over 16 amino acids. V was cut by 6 bases and J by 4 bases, with 22 bases left in between. The CDR3: CASREPGHVLGYEQYF. The CDR3 DNA sequence: TGTGCCAGCAGGGAACCGGGACACGTCCTGGGGTACGAGCAGTACTTC.

This chain uses TRBV20-1 with TRBJ2-1, with TRBD2 matching 9 bases. Judging by the DNA end, TRBJ2-7 fits better; the J call may be wrong. The CDR3 sequence is 14 residues long. CDR1 is DFQATT, CDR2 SNEGSKA, per germline (reference sequence). The CDR3 sequence: CSASTSGYYNEQYF. The CDR3 DNA reads as TGCAGTGCTAGTACTAGCGGGTACTACAATGAGCAGTACTTC.

A few counts support this clonotype. V and J are TRBV15 and TRBJ2-2, with unresolved D. V gave up 0 bases and J gave up 10 bases, with 9 bases separating them. CDR3 length: 13 residues. The germline V gene has CDR1 LNHNV and CDR2 YYDKDF (reference sequence). The CDR3 protein is CATSRELSTELFF. As DNA, the CDR3 is TGTGCCACCAGCAGAGAGCTTTCGACGGAGCTGTTTTTT.

This clonotype was counted at least ten times. This chain links TRBV12-3 or TRBV12-4 with TRBJ2-7; 9 nucleotides match TRBD2. V dropped 7 bases and J dropped 0; count of bases not matched to a gene: 7. The CDR3 runs 15 residues. The CDR3, as DNA: TGTGCCAGCACCAGGGCGGGAGGGGACTCCTACGAGCAGTACTTC. Translated: CASTRAGGDSYEQYF.

This clonotype has just a few counts. The V gene is TRBV20-1, the J gene TRBJ2-1; 8 bases agree with TRBD2. Germline CDR1 and CDR2: DFQATT and SNEGSKA (reference sequence). The trim removed 3 bases at V and 6 bases at J, leaving 7 bases unmatched. This CDR3 spans 14 amino acids. DNA of the CDR3: TGCAGTGCTAGTCAGCGGGGGTTGATCAATGAGCAGTTCTTC. This translates into CSASQRGLINEQFF.

This clonotype appeared a few times. The V gene is TRBV15, the J gene TRBJ2-7, with D unclear. Germline V gene data show CDR1 as LNHNV and CDR2 as YYDKDF (reference sequence). This CDR3 has 14 amino acids. Trimming shortened V by 0 bases and J by 1 base, and 7 bases separated the two germline ends. Here the CDR3 DNA reads TGTGCCACCAGCAGAGATGCCGGATCCTACGAGCAGTACTTC. This sequence encodes CATSRDAGSYEQYF.

The V gene is TRBV12-3 or TRBV12-4, the J gene TRBJ2-3; 8 bases line up with TRBD2. CDR3 length: 14 amino acids. V was clipped by 3 bases and J by 5 bases; unmatched bases: 4. The CDR3 here is CASSFLAGGDTQYF. As DNA, the CDR3 is TGTGCCAGCAGTTTTCTGGCGGGAGGAGATACGCAGTATTTT.

The J gene is TRBJ2-7, the V gene TRBV12-3 or TRBV12-4; a weak D match, TRBD1 (11 bases). Trimming removed 6 bases at V and 4 bases at J, with 34 bases between. The CDR3 loop spans 20 amino acids. This CDR3 reads CASSPIIGQGALAGEYEQYF. In DNA form, the CDR3 reads TGTGCCAGCAGCCCAATTATTGGACAGGGGGCTCTAGCGGGAGAATACGAGCAGTACTTC.

This clonotype was detected a few times. CDR3 protein: CSVDAQGNYGYTF. CDR3 coding DNA: TGCAGCGTCGATGCACAGGGAAACTATGGCTACACCTTC. The chain carries TRBV29-1 and TRBJ1-2, with a tentative D call TRBD1 (6 bases). CDR3 size: 13 residues. CDR1 and CDR2 (germline): SQVTM, ANQGSEA. V dropped 6 bases and J dropped 2 bases, with 13 bases sitting between them.

The CDR3 region is CASSEWVYQGNSPLHF. The DNA of the CDR3 is TGTGCCAGCAGTGAATGGGTTTACCAGGGGAATTCACCCCTCCACTTT. The chain is built from TRBV25-1 and TRBJ1-6; possibly TRBD1 for D (6 bases). V was clipped by 1 base and J by 7 bases, with 14 bases between them. Germline lookup yields CDR1 MGHDK and CDR2 SYGVNS. This CDR3 has 16 amino acids. The full variable domain, completed using reference TRBV25-1 and TRBJ1-6, is EADIYQTPRYLVIGTGKKITLECSQTMGHDKMYWYQQDPGMELHLIHYSYGVNSTEKGDLSSESTVSRIRTEHFPLTLESARPSHTSQYLCASSEWVYQGNSPLHFGNGTRLTVT.

This chain uses TRBV21-1 with TRBJ2-1; the table names TRBD1, a call not compared with the DNA. TRBV21-1 is deemed a pseudogene. This CDR3 comprises 18 residues. The CDR3 spells CASRENQDSKCSYNEQFF. CDR3 DNA: TGTGCCAGCAGAGAAAACCAGGACAGCAAGTGCTCTTACAATGAGCAGTTCTTC.

The table lists this clonotype with many counts. The chain combines TRBV29-1 with TRBJ2-5; D is possibly TRBD2 (5 bases). Germline V gene sequence: CDR1 SQVTM, CDR2 ANQGSEA. This CDR3 contains 14 residues. Between the trimmed V and J ends, which lost 0 bases and 5 bases, there was a span of 13 bases. The CDR3 nucleotides are TGCAGCGTTGAAGACTCCGGGCGGGCGGAGACCCAGTACTTC. Amino acids: CSVEDSGRAETQYF.

This rearrangement joins TRBV29-1 to TRBJ2-2; TRBD2 is a possible D gene (6 bases). Trimming cost V 6 bases and J 1 base, with 9 bases left between them. The CDR3 length is 13 residues. Germline V gives CDR1 SQVTM, CDR2 ANQGSEA. The CDR3 nucleotides are TGCAGCGTCGTCGGGAGGAACACCGGGGAGCTGTTTTTT. Translating it yields CSVVGRNTGELFF.

This clonotype was seen at least ten times. The chain combines TRBV2 with TRBJ2-7; TRBD2 aligns across 8 bases. The ends lost 6 bases at V and 7 bases at J; junction bases unmatched: 8. CDR1 is SNHLY and CDR2 is FYNNEI in the germline V gene. The CDR3 runs to 13 residues. The CDR3 region has the DNA TGTGCCAGCAGCTCGGGACTAGTCAATGAGCAGTACTTC. This encodes CASSSGLVNEQYF.

Concerning this clonotype: This sequence may be a read error, since a much larger clone differs from it by one base. V is TRBV5-6 and J is TRBJ2-1; no clear D gene. The CDR3 contains 11 residues. The germline CDR1 and CDR2 sequences are SGHDT and YYEEEE. The DNA for the CDR3 is TGTGCCGGCAGCAAATACAATGAGCAGTTCTTC. It yields the protein CAGSKYNEQFF.

This clonotype was seen more than once but under ten times. The genes are TRBV4-2 and TRBJ2-7; D is uncertain. The ends were cut back, 3 bases at V and 4 bases at J, with 13 bases in the middle. The CDR3 covers 14 residues. Germline CDR1 and CDR2: LGHNA and YNFKEQ. The CDR3 sequence: CASSQGFGKYEQYF. The DNA of the CDR3 is TGTGCCAGCAGCCAGGGGTTTGGGAAGTACGAGCAGTACTTC.

The rearrangement links TRBV11-2 to TRBJ1-2, with a tentative D call TRBD1 (5 bases). The CDR3 sequence is 15 residues long. The V end was cut by 5 bases, the J end by 8 bases, with 21 bases between. The germline CDR1 and CDR2 sequences are SGHAT and FQNNGV. As DNA, the CDR3 is TGTGCCAGCAGCCCTGAATGGGGCCAGGTGGGGGGCTACACCTTC. Its translation: CASSPEWGQVGGYTF.

The chain joins TRBV9 to TRBJ2-3; 7 bases are a match to TRBD2. The V and J ends lost 0 bases and 6 bases, in that order; junction bases with no gene match: 4. The V gene's germline CDR1 is SGDLS and CDR2 YYNGEE. The CDR3 is 14 residues long. The CDR3 sequence is CASSVAGEGDTQYF. Written as DNA, the CDR3 is TGTGCCAGCAGCGTAGCCGGGGAGGGCGATACGCAGTATTTT.

In this sample, this clonotype turned up a few times. The chain combines TRBV7-8 with TRBJ1-5, with D possibly being TRBD1 (6 bases). Trimming took 2 bases from V and 5 from J, leaving 16 bases between them. CDR1 is SGHVS and CDR2 is FQNEAQ in the germline V gene. The CDR3 covers 16 residues. The CDR3 here is CASSLTPVGGDQPQHF. The CDR3 nucleotides are TGTGCCAGCAGCTTAACTCCCGTAGGGGGGGATCAGCCCCAGCATTTT.